The 21 T cell receptor beta chains in this list originate from one sample, sequenced in a study of beta chain features in type 1 diabetes. Notes on the study in general: When Type 1 diabetes patients were examined, their TCRB CDR3s proved moderately but significantly shorter in all four CD4+ subsets.

What was sequenced were expressed TCRB transcripts, since all of the isolated RNA had been reverse transcribed. Clones were read by immunoSEQ multiplex PCR, and TCRdb kept only the in-frame ones, dropping some. The repertoire has almost 350,000 clones, 9.3% of them found once; the top ten carry 0.9% to 1.1%. What these receptors recognize is not known. The source material was central memory CD4+ T cells from blood. The receptors originated from a man aged 25-40 years with type 1 diabetes.

The chain carries TRBV4-3 and TRBJ2-3; D unclear. CDR3 size: 13 residues. V was shortened by 4 bases and J by 4 bases, with 9 bases between the two germline ends. Germline CDR1 LGHNA, CDR2 YSLEER. DNA for the CDR3: TGCGCCAGCAGCCCACCCGGCGCAGATACGCAGTATTTT. Translation: CASSPPGADTQYF.

The table lists this clone with a few counts. This CDR3 reads CASNPDRVNGEQYF. The DNA for the CDR3 is TGTGCCAGCAACCCCGACAGGGTGAATGGCGAGCAGTACTTC. The rearrangement links TRBV7-2 to TRBJ2-7, with TRBD1 matching 7 bases. The germline V gene encodes CDR1 SGHTA and CDR2 FQGNSA. This CDR3 has 14 amino acids. V dropped 7 bases and J dropped 6; count of bases not matched to a gene: 12. Full variable domain (missing parts from reference TRBV7-2 and TRBJ2-7): GAGVSQSPSNKVTEKGKDVELRCDPISGHTALYWYRQSLGQGLEFLIYFQGNSAPDKSGLPSDRFSAERTGGSVSTLTIQRTQQEDSAVYLCASNPDRVNGEQYFGPGTRLTVT.

V and J are TRBV6-5 and TRBJ2-7, with 9 bases lining up with TRBD1. The DNA end favors TRBJ2-5, so the J call may be wrong. Germline V lookup: CDR1 MNHEY, CDR2 SVGAGI. This CDR3 has 16 residues. The CDR3 DNA sequence: TGTGCCAGCAGTTACGGAGCCGGGACAGGGCAAGAGACCCAGTACTTC. Protein product: CASSYGAGTGQETQYF.

This clone has a count of ten or more. The chain couples TRBV5-4 to TRBJ1-4; 10 bases line up with TRBD1. This CDR3 has 17 amino acids. The trim removed 2 bases at V and 6 bases at J, leaving 10 bases unmatched. Germline CDR1 and CDR2: SGHNT and YYREEE (reference sequence). The CDR3 region is CASSLDGDRGMDEKLFF. As DNA, the CDR3 is TGTGCCAGCAGCTTAGACGGGGACAGGGGAATGGATGAAAAACTGTTTTTT.

On this clone: In the same sample, other DNA sequences code for this CDR3. The rearrangement links TRBV20-1 to TRBJ1-2; D is ambiguous. The CDR3 has 11 residues. V lost 3 bases to trimming and J lost 1 base, with 3 bases between them. CDR1 is DFQATT and CDR2 is SNEGSKA in the germline V gene (reference sequence). CDR3 in amino acids: CSASGNYGYTF. The CDR3 bases are TGCAGTGCTAGTGGTAACTATGGCTACACCTTC.

This clone occurred a few times. This sequence joins TRBV11-2 and TRBJ2-1; unclear D gene. The CDR3 runs to 15 residues. V lost 6 bases, J lost 2 bases, and 14 bases lay in between. From germline, CDR1 is SGHAT and CDR2 FQNNGV. CDR3 DNA: TGTGCCAGCAGTCCCTTTGAGTTCCCCTACAATGAGCAGTTCTTC. Protein sequence: CASSPFEFPYNEQFF.

Here the CDR3 DNA reads TGCGCCAGCAGGGCACCTAGCTCCTACAATGAGCAGTTCTTC. Translated, it gives CASRAPSSYNEQFF. The rearrangement uses TRBV5-1 and TRBJ2-1; no reliable D call. Trimming stripped 5 bases from V and 0 bases from J, with 9 bases between. This CDR3 has 14 residues. Germline V gives CDR1 SGHRS, CDR2 YFSETQ.

Only a few counts were recorded for this clone. The gene calls are TRBV6-5 and TRBJ1-1, with TRBD1 matching 9 bases. The CDR3 extends over 16 amino acids. Germline assignment: CDR1 MNHEY and CDR2 SVGAGI. V gave up 4 bases and J gave up 1 base; unmatched junction bases: 7. The CDR3 coding sequence is TGTGCCAGCAGTTCCCGTGGGACAGGGACGAACACTGAAGCTTTCTTT. The encoded protein is CASSSRGTGTNTEAFF.

This clone appeared a few times. The J gene is TRBJ2-5, the V gene TRBV5-4, with D possibly TRBD2 on 6 matching bases. V was shortened by 4 bases and J by 2 bases, with 12 bases between the two germline ends. In germline, CDR1 is SGHNT, CDR2 YYREEE (reference sequence). This CDR3 has 14 residues. Here the CDR3 DNA reads TGTGCCAGCAGCGCTTCAGGGAGGCAAGAGACCCAGTACTTC. Protein: CASSASGRQETQYF.

The gene calls are TRBV5-6 and TRBJ2-4; no definite D call. The ends were cut back, 2 bases at V and 1 base at J, with 10 bases in the middle. CDR1 is SGHDT and CDR2 is YYEEEE in the germline V gene. This CDR3 has 15 residues. The CDR3 protein is CASSFGVGAKNIQYF. CDR3 nucleotides: TGTGCCAGCAGCTTTGGCGTGGGGGCCAAAAACATTCAGTACTTC.

This chain joins TRBV5-1 and TRBJ1-2; TRBD1 agrees at 10 bases. V shed 2 bases and J 4 bases; nucleotides not matched to a gene: 8. Germline CDR1 and CDR2: SGHRS and YFSETQ. The CDR3 sequence is 16 residues long. CDR3 sequence (DNA): TGCGCCAGCAGCTTTGCCCAGGGACAGGGGACCTATGGCTACACCTTC. It is translated as CASSFAQGQGTYGYTF.

This clone turned up a few times. The chain has TRBV11-2 and TRBJ2-1; tentative D call: TRBD2 (5 bases). This CDR3 has 13 residues. V was cut by 5 bases and J by 9 bases, with 14 bases left in between. Germline V CDR1 and CDR2: SGHAT, FQNNGV. CDR3 DNA sequence: TGTGCCAGCAGCACCCTAGCACGGGTTGAGCAGTTCTTC. This encodes CASSTLARVEQFF. Variable domain in full (rest from reference TRBV11-2 and TRBJ2-1): EAGVAQSPRYKIIEKRQSVAFWCNPISGHATLYWYQQILGQGPKLLIQFQNNGVVDDSQLPKDRFSAERLKGVDSTLKIQPAKLEDSAVYLCASSTLARVEQFFGPGTRLTVL.

The chain combines TRBV25-1 with TRBJ2-7, with 13 nucleotides matching TRBD2. V was clipped by 5 bases and J by 0 bases; unmatched bases: 10. The germline V gene has CDR1 MGHDK and CDR2 SYGVNS. The CDR3 is 18 residues long. The CDR3 here is CASSSGLAGAKNSYEQYF. The CDR3 nucleotides are TGTGCCAGCAGTTCAGGACTAGCGGGGGCCAAGAACTCCTACGAGCAGTACTTC.

This clone was detected a few times. The rearrangement joins TRBV5-1 to TRBJ2-3, with 8 positions matching TRBD2. CDR3 length: 15 residues. Germline assignment: CDR1 SGHRS and CDR2 YFSETQ. V gave up 1 base and J gave up 3 bases; unmatched junction bases: 4. CDR3 nucleotides: TGCGCCAGCAGCTTGATCGGGGGGGATACAGATACGCAGTATTTT. Amino acid sequence: CASSLIGGDTDTQYF.

This chain joins TRBV2 and TRBJ1-3, with TRBD1 identical over 8 bases. V shed 10 bases and J 4 bases; nucleotides not matched to a gene: 9. The CDR3 has 14 residues. Germline V gene lookup returns CDR1 SNHLY and CDR2 FYNNEI. The CDR3 here is CATHRTGPGNTIYF. CDR3 coding DNA: TGTGCCACCCATCGGACAGGGCCAGGAAACACCATATATTTT.

This clone was detected a few times. Given the absence of the conserved phenylalanine or tryptophan at the CDR3 end, a read error is likely. The DNA is left out, because the CDR3 cannot be placed on it with certainty; the CDR3 is given as TCRdb lists it. This rearrangement joins TRBV4-3 to TRBJ1-1. The germline V gene encodes CDR1 LGHNA and CDR2 YSLEER. The CDR3 has 8 amino acids, counting both end residues. The CDR3 loop reads CASSQGRV.

This clone appeared a few times. Distinct nucleotide sequences in the sample also encode this CDR3. This chain uses TRBV5-1 with TRBJ1-1; D remains unclear. The CDR3 contains 13 residues. V was trimmed by 0 bases and J by 2 bases, leaving 5 bases between them. Germline V CDR1 and CDR2: SGHRS, YFSETQ. DNA for the CDR3: TGCGCCAGCAGCTTGGACGTAAACACTGAAGCTTTCTTT. The encoded protein is CASSLDVNTEAFF.

CDR3 nucleotide sequence: TGTGCCAGCAGTTATGGTCCCCAAGAGACCCAGTACTTC. Protein product: CASSYGPQETQYF. J is TRBJ2-5 and V is TRBV6-6, with D unclear. V dropped 3 bases and J dropped 1 base, with 6 bases sitting between them. CDR3 length: 13 amino acids. Per germline, CDR1 MNHNY and CDR2 SVGAGI (reference sequence).

This clone was observed a few times. The rearrangement links TRBV30 to TRBJ1-5; no clear D. V lost 3 bases and J 5 bases, leaving 11 bases between the germline ends. The CDR3 is made up of 13 amino acids. Germline V lookup: CDR1 GTSNPN, CDR2 SVGIG (reference sequence). CDR3 sequence (DNA): TGTGCCTGGAGCCGACACCCCTATCAGCCCCAGCATTTT. It yields the protein CAWSRHPYQPQHF.

This sequence joins TRBV11-2 and TRBJ1-2, with D possibly matching TRBD1 (5 bases). The V gene lost 4 bases and the J gene lost 7 bases, with 13 bases spanning the gap. CDR1 and CDR2 from the germline V gene are SGHAT and FQNNGV. The CDR3 covers 13 residues. The CDR3 sequence is CASSSGVLGGYTF. The CDR3, as DNA: TGTGCCAGCAGCTCGGGGGTATTGGGTGGCTACACCTTC.

This clone was seen only a few times. The rearrangement links TRBV9 to TRBJ2-3; no clear D gene. Trimming left V 2 bases short and J 4 bases short, with 11 bases between. CDR1 is SGDLS and CDR2 is YYNGEE in the germline V gene. The CDR3 sequence is 14 residues long. In DNA form, the CDR3 reads TGTGCCAGCAGCGTGTTAGTGTTTCCAGATACGCAGTATTTT. Protein: CASSVLVFPDTQYF.